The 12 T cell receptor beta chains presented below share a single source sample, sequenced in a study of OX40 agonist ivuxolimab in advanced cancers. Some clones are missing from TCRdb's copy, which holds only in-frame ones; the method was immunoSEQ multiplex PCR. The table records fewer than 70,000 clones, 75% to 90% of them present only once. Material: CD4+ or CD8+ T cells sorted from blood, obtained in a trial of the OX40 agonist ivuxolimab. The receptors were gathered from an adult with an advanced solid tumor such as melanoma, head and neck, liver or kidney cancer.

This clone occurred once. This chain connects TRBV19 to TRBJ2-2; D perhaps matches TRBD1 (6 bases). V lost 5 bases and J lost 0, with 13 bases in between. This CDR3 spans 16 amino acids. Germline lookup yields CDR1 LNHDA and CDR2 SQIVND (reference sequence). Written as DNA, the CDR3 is TGTGCCAGTAGTCGGTTAGGACAGACGAACACCGGGGAGCTGTTTTTT. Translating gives CASSRLGQTNTGELFF.

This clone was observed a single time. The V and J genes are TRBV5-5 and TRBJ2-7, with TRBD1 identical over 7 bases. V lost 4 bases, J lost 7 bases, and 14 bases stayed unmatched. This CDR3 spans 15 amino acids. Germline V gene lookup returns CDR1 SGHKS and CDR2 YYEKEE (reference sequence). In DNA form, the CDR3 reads TGTGCCAGCAGCCAATCACAGGGGTCTCTGGGGGAGCAGTACTTC. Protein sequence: CASSQSQGSLGEQYF. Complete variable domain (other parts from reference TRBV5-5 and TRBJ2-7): DAGVTQSPTHLIKTRGQQVTLRCSPISGHKSVSWYQQVLGQGPQFIFQYYEKEERGRGNFPDRFSARQFPNYSSELNVNALLLGDSALYLCASSQSQGSLGEQYFGPGTRLTVT.

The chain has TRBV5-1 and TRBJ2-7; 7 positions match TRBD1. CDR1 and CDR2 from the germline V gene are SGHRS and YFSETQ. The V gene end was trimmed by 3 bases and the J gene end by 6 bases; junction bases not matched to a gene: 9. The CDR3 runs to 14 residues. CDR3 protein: CASSYPGGQLEQYF. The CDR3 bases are TGCGCCAGCAGCTATCCAGGGGGTCAACTCGAGCAGTACTTC. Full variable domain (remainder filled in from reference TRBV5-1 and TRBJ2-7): KAGVTQTPRYLIKTRGQQVTLSCSPISGHRSVSWYQQTPGQGLQFLFEYFSETQRNKGNFPGRFSGRQFSNSRSEMNVSTLELGDSALYLCASSYPGGQLEQYFGPGTRLTVT.

This CDR3 is CASSAGQYQETQYF. In DNA, the CDR3 is TGCGCCAGCAGCGCTGGACAGTACCAAGAGACCCAGTACTTC. The V and J genes are TRBV5-1 and TRBJ2-5; weak D call: TRBD1 (6 bases). V dropped 4 bases and J dropped 0 bases, with 10 bases sitting between them. This CDR3 region has 14 residues. Germline V lookup: CDR1 SGHRS, CDR2 YFSETQ.

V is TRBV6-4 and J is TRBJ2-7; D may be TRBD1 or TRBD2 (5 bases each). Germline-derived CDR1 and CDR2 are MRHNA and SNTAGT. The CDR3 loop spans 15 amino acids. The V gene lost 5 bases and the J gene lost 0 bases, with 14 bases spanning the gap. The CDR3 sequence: CASSRGRLNSYEQYF. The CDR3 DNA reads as TGTGCCAGCAGTAGGGGACGCCTAAACTCCTACGAGCAGTACTTC.

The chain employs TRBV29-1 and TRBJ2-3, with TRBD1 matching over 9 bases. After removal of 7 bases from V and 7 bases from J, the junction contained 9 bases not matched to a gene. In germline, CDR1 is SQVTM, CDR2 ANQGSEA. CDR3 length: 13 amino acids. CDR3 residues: CSGTGQGGNTQYF. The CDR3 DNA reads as TGCAGCGGGACGGGACAGGGAGGGAATACGCAGTATTTT.

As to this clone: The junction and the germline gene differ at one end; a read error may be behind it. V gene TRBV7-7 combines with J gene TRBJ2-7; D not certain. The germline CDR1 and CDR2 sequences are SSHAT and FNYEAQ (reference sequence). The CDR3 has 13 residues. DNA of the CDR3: TGTGCTAGCAGCTTAATTAGGGAATCCGAGCAGTACTTC. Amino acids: CASSLIRESEQYF. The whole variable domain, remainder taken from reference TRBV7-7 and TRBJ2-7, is GAGVSQSPRYKVTKRGQDVTLRCDPISSHATLYWYQQALGQGPEFLTYFNYEAQPDKSGLPSDRFSAERPEGSISTLTIQRTEQRDSAMYRCASSLIRESEQYFGPGTRLTVT.

The CDR3 DNA follows: TGTGCCAGCAGACAAATCGGACAGGGGGCAGGTGGCTACACCTTC. It codes for CASRQIGQGAGGYTF. V and J are TRBV6-6 and TRBJ1-2, with TRBD1 identical over 11 bases. CDR1 MNHNY and CDR2 SVGAGI come from the germline V gene (reference sequence). The V gene end was trimmed by 6 bases and the J gene end by 7 bases; junction bases not matched to a gene: 10. The CDR3 extends over 15 amino acids.

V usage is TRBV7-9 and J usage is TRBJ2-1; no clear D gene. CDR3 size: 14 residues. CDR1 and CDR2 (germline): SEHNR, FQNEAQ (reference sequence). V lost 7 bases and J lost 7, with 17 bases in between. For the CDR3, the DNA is TGTGCCAGCACCTCGCTCCGGGTTGGGAATGAGCAGTTCTTC. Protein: CASTSLRVGNEQFF. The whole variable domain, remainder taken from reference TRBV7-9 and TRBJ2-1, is DTGVSQNPRHKITKRGQNVTFRCDPISEHNRLYWYRQTLGQGPEFLTYFQNEAQLEKSRLLSDRFSAERPKGSFSTLEIQRTEQGDSAMYLCASTSLRVGNEQFFGPGTRLTVL.

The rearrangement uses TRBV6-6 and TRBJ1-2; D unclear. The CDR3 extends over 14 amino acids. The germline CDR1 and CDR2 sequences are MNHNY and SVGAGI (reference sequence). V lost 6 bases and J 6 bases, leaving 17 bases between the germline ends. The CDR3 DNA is TGTGCCAGCAGACCGAAGGAAGCACGTAATGGCTACACCTTC. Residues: CASRPKEARNGYTF.

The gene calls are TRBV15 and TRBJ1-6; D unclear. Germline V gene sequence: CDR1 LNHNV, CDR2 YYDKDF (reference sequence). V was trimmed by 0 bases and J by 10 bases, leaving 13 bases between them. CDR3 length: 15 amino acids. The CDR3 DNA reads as TGTGCCACCAGCAGAGATAGGGCAGACCGGTCACCCCTCCACTTT. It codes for CATSRDRADRSPLHF.

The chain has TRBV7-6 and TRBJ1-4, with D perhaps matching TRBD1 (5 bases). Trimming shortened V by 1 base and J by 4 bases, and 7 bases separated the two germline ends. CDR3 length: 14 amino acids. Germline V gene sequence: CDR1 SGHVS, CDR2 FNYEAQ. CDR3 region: CASSLGQLNEKLFF. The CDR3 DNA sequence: TGTGCCAGCAGCTTAGGACAGCTTAATGAAAAACTGTTTTTT.